This TCR beta chain was sequenced for a study of CD8+ T cells in alopecia areata. Looking at the study overall: Administration of oral tofacitinib to treated patients was at 5 to 10 mg twice daily. The protocol delivered tofacitinib for 6 to 18 months, then withdrew it for 6 months. Study-level findings and limits: Sequenced scalp T cells also include alphabeta T cells resident in normal skin.

Per germline, CDR1 SEHNR and CDR2 FQNEAQ (reference sequence). The V gene end was trimmed by 1 base and the J gene end by 0 bases; junction bases not matched to a gene: 5. The CDR3 loop spans 16 amino acids. Extraction and reverse transcription of RNA yielded cDNA as the sequencing template. TCRdb's copy holds only in-frame clones and misses some; the assay was immunoSEQ multiplex PCR. The sample consists of under 150,000 clones, about four fifths of them appearing once. Treatment described: oral pan-JAK inhibitor, 5-10 mg twice daily. Lesional scalp punch biopsies and peripheral blood came from alopecia areata patients. Concerning this clone: Its antigen is unknown.

This receptor was obtained from a human donor with alopecia areata. This chain links TRBV7-9 with TRBJ2-5; TRBD2 matches at 7 bases. This material consisted of CD8+ T cells sorted from blood, taken at week 4, from a patient treated with tofacitinib. The CDR3 nucleotides read TGTGCCAGCAGCTTAGAGGGAGGGTCCCACCAAGAGACCCAGTACTTC. Amino acids: CASSLEGGSHQETQYF.